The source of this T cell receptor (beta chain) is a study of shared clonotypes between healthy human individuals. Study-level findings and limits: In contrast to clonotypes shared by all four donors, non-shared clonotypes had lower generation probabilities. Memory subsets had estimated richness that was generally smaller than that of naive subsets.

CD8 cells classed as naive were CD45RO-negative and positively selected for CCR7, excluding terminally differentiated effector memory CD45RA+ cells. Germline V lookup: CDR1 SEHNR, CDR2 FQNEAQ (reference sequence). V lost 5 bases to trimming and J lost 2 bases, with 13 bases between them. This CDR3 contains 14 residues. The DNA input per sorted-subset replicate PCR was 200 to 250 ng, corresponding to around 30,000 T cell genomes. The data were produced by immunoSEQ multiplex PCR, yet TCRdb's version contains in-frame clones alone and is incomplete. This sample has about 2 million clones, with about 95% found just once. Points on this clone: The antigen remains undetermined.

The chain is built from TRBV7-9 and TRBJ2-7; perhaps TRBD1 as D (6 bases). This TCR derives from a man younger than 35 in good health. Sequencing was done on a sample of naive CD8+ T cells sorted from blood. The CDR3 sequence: CASSRTGSTYEQYF. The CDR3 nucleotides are TGTGCCAGCAGCCGAACAGGGTCGACCTACGAGCAGTACTTC.